The 2 T cell receptor beta chains below come from one sample, sequenced in a study of cytomegalovirus exposure and HLA in healthy donors. 13 Jbeta primers and 60 Vbeta primers were used for the PCR. Profiled with immunoSEQ multiplex PCR; TCRdb holds only in-frame clones, not every one. The sample has under 100,000 clones, roughly 79% seen once. The sequenced sample was PBMCs. Source of these receptors: an older woman in good health and CMV-seropositive.

This chain joins TRBV2 and TRBJ2-3, with 9 bases aligning to TRBD2. The CDR3 totals 19 residues. CDR1 and CDR2 (germline): SNHLY, FYNNEI. V was clipped by 6 bases and J by 5 bases; unmatched bases: 21. CDR3 coding DNA: TGTGCCAGCAGCCCCGGGCCCGGGACTAGCTCACCTACCGAAGATACGCAGTATTTT. Translation gives CASSPGPGTSSPTEDTQYF.

The rearrangement links TRBV30 to TRBJ1-1, with D maybe TRBD1 (5 bases). V gave up 1 base and J gave up 2 bases, with 17 bases separating them. Germline-derived CDR1 and CDR2 are GTSNPN and SVGIG (reference sequence). This CDR3 region has 16 residues. The CDR3 DNA is TGTGCCTGGAGTGAACCCTACAGGATAGTTAACACTGAAGCTTTCTTT. Its translation is CAWSEPYRIVNTEAFF.